This TCR beta chain was documented in a study of CD8 T cells in ankylosing spondylitis. General study findings and limits: There were earlier reports of some motif variants in reactive arthritis synovial fluid and blood. Eight highly homologous variants made up a TCR beta motif, and this motif appeared characteristic of ankylosing spondylitis blood.

TCRdb re-derived calls from the 5' RACE reads in MiXCR, one entry per CDR3 protein. The sample consists of several thousand distinct CDR3 sequences, 2.1% of them appearing once. This clonotype occurred many times. No antigen is known for it. The junction had 10 bases not matched to a gene; V was cut back by 4 bases and J by 5 bases. CDR1 is SGDLS and CDR2 is YYNGEE in the germline V gene. This CDR3 contains 15 residues. Sequenced: blood, either unsorted or a sorted T cell fraction (not recorded which). The source is a male donor with ankylosing spondylitis or in good health (not recorded which). The gene calls are TRBV9 and TRBJ2-7; 9 nucleotides match TRBD1. The DNA of the CDR3 is TGTGCCAGCAGCTCTCCAGGACAGGGGTCTCACGAGCAGTACTTC. It translates to CASSSPGQGSHEQYF.